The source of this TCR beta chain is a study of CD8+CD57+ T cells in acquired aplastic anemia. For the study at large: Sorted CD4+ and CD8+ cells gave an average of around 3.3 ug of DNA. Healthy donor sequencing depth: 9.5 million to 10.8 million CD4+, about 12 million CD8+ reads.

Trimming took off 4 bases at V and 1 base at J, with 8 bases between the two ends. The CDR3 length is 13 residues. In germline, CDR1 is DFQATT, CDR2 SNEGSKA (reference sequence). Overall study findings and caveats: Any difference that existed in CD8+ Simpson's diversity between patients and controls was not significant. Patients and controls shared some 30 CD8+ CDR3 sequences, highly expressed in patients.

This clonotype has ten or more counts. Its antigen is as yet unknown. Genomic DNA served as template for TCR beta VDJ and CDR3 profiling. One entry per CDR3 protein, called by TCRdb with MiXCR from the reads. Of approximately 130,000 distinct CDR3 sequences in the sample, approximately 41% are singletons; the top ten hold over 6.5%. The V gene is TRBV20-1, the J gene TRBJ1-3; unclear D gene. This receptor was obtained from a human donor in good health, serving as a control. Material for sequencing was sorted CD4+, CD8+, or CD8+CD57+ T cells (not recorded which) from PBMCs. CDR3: CSATTASGNTIYF. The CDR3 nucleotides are TGCAGTGCTACGACTGCTTCTGGAAACACCATATATTTT.